This T cell receptor beta chain was identified during a study of blood T cells in healthy people across ages. Roughly 9 milliliters of peripheral blood were drawn from each donor. V gave up 0 bases and J gave up 7 bases, with 13 bases separating them. CDR1 and CDR2 (germline): SGDLS, YYNGEE. The CDR3 consists of 14 residues. Through a sample-barcoded 5' primer and a J-beta primer mix, a second PCR was run for roughly 6 to 11 cycles. Using its own MiXCR run on the 5' RACE reads, TCRdb lists one record per CDR3 protein. The sample contains 800,000 to 950,000 distinct CDR3 sequences, 35% to 40% of which appear only once. A word on this clonotype: Antigen specificity is unknown.

Study-level findings and limits: Since the PBMCs were unsorted, naive and antigen-experienced cells could not be conclusively compared.

This clonotype was sampled from a man younger than 35 in good health. Sequencing was carried out using blood. The rearrangement joins TRBV9 to TRBJ1-2, with no clear D. As DNA, the CDR3 is TGTGCCAGCAGCGTAGAAGCCGGTGGGAGTGGCTACACCTTC. It specifies CASSVEAGGSGYTF.